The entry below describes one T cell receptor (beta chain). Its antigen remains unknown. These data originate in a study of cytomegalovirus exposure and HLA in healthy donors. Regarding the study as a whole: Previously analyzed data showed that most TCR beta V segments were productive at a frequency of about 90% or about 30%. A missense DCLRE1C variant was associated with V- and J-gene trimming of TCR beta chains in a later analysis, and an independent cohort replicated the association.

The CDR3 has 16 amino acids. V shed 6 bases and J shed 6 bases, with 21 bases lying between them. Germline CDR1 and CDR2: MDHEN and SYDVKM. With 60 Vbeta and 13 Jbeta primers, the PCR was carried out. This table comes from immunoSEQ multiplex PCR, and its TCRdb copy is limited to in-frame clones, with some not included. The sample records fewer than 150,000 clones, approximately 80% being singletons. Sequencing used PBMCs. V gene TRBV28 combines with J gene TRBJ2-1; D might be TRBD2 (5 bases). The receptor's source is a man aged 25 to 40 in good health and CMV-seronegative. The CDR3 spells CASSLLADLFINEQFF. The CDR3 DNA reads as TGTGCCAGCAGCCTCCTAGCAGATCTATTTATCAATGAGCAGTTCTTC.